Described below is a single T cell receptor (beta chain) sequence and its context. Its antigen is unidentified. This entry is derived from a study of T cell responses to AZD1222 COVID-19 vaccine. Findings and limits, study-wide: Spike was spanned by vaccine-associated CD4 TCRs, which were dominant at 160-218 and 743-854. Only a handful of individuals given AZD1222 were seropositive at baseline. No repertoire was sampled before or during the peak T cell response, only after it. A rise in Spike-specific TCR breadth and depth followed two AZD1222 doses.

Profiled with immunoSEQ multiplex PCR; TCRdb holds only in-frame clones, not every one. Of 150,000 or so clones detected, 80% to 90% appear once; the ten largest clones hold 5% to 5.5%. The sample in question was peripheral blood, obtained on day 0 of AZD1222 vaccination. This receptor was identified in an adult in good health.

CDR3 loop: CASSFTGEGGYTF. The DNA of the CDR3 is TGTGCCAGCAGTTTTACAGGGGAAGGTGGCTACACCTTC. The chain uses TRBV27 and TRBJ1-2; 7 nucleotides match TRBD1. CDR1 and CDR2 (germline): MNHEY, SMNVEV (reference sequence). V was clipped by 3 bases and J by 7 bases; unmatched bases: 5. The CDR3 is 13 amino acids.